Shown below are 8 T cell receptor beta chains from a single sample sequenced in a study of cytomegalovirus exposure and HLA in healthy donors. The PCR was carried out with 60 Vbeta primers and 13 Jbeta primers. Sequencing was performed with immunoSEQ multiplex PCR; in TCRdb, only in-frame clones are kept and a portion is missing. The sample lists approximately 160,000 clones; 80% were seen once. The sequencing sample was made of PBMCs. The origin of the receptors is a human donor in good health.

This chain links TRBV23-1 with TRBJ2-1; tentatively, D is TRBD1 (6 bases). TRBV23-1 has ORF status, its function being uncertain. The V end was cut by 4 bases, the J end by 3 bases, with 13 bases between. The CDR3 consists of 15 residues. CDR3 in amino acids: CASSLRDTLYNEQFF. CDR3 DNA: TGCGCCAGCAGTCTCCGGGACACCCTCTACAATGAGCAGTTCTTC.

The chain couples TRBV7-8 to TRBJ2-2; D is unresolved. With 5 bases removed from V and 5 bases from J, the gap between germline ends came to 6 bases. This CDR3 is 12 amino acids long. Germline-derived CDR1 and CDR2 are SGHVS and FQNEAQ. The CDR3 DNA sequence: TGTGCCAGCAGCCTCCTAACCGGGGAGCTGTTTTTT. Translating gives CASSLLTGELFF.

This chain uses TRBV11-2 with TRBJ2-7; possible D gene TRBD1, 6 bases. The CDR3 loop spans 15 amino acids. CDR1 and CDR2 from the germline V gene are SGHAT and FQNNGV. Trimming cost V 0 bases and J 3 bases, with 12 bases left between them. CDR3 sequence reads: CASSLETSGVYEQYF. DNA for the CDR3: TGTGCCAGCAGCTTAGAAACCTCAGGGGTCTACGAGCAGTACTTC.

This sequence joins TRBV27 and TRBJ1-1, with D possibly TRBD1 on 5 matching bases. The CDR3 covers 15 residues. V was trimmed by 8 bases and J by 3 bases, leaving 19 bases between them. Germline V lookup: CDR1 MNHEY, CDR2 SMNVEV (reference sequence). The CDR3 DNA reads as TGTGCCAGCCGATACTTTTTGGGGCCGGACACTGAAGCTTTCTTT. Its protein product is CASRYFLGPDTEAFF.

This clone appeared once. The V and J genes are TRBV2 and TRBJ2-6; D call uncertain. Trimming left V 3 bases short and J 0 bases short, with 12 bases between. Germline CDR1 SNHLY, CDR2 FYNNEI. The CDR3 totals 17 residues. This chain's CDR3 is CASSDPVSYSGANVLTF. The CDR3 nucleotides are TGTGCCAGCAGTGATCCGGTTAGTTACTCTGGGGCCAACGTCCTGACTTTC. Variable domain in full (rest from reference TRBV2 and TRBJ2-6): EPEVTQTPSHQVTQMGQEVILRCVPISNHLYFYWYRQILGQKVEFLVSFYNNEISEKSEIFDDQFSVERPDGSNFTLKIRSTKLEDSAMYFCASSDPVSYSGANVLTFGAGSRLTVL.

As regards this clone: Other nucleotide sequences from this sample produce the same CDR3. For the CDR3, the DNA is TGTGCCAGCAGCTACCGGGACAGGGGGACTGAAGCTTTCTTT. As protein: CASSYRDRGTEAFF. The chain joins TRBV27 to TRBJ1-1; 11 nucleotides align to TRBD1. This CDR3 spans 14 amino acids. V lost 6 bases to trimming and J lost 5 bases; unmatched junction nucleotides: 5. Looked up from germline, CDR1 is MNHEY and CDR2 is SMNVEV (reference sequence).

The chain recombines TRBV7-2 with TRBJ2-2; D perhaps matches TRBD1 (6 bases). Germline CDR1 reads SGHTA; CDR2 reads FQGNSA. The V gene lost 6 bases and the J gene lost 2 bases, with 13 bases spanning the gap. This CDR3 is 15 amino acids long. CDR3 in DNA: TGTGCCAGCAGAAAAGGGACAACTAACACCGGGGAGCTGTTTTTT. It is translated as CASRKGTTNTGELFF.

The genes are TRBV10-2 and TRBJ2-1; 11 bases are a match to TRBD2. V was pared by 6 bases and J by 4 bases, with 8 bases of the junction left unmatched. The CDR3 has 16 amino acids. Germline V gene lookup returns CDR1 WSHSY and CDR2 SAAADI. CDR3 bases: TGCGCCAGCAGGGTTGCGACTAGCGGGGAATACAATGAGCAGTTCTTC. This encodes CASRVATSGEYNEQFF.